A single T cell receptor (beta chain) is shown here with its context. This record belongs to a study of patients and donors after allogeneic stem cell transplantation. TCRdb passed the RT-PCR reads through MiXCR, listing each CDR3 protein once. Of under 200,000 distinct CDR3 sequences listed, approximately 28% were seen once; the top ten hold around 3.3%. The CDR3 loop spans 15 amino acids. Trimming pared 0 bases from V and 0 bases from J, leaving 11 bases between. The germline V gene encodes CDR1 DFQATT and CDR2 SNEGSKA (reference sequence). The chain combines TRBV20-1 with TRBJ1-1; D remains ambiguous. Sequenced: blood, either unsorted or a sorted T cell fraction (not recorded which). This TCR was recovered from a human donor who was either an allogeneic HSCT recipient or a stem cell or donor lymphocyte infusion donor (not recorded which). It is not recorded whose cells these are; they may come from a transplant donor. CDR3 region: CSARDRRFMNTEAFF. CDR3 bases: TGCAGTGCTAGAGATCGTAGGTTTATGAACACTGAAGCTTTCTTT.